The 5 T cell receptor beta chains below all came from one sample that was sequenced in a study of T-cell reconstitution after alpha-beta-depleted transplantation in children. Unique molecular identifiers were built into the TCRbeta library. TCRdb processed the PCR reads anew with MiXCR; each CDR3 protein has one entry. This table holds fewer than 750,000 distinct CDR3 sequences, more than 20% found once. The sequencing here drew on PBMCs, mostly from graft donor cells, taken 360 days after TCRalphabeta/CD19-depleted stem cell transplant. Every receptor here comes from a boy younger than two who had a stem cell transplant for acute myeloid leukemia, so the T cells may come from the graft donor.

At least ten counts were recorded for this clonotype. The genes are TRBV21-1 and TRBJ2-1; the listed D gene, TRBD1, was not tested against the DNA. TRBV21-1 is reported as a pseudogene. CDR3 size: 21 residues. CDR3 residues: CASSKRSGSACGAGKYNEQFF. The CDR3 DNA reads as TGTGCCAGCAGCAAAAGGTCTGGGTCGGCCTGCGGGGCGGGGAAATACAATGAGCAGTTCTTC.

The CDR3 region is CSAREGAYEQYF. CDR3 in DNA: TGCAGTGCTAGAGAAGGGGCCTACGAGCAGTACTTC. V gene TRBV20-1 combines with J gene TRBJ2-7; maybe TRBD1 (5 bases). CDR1 is DFQATT, CDR2 SNEGSKA, per germline (reference sequence). V gave up 0 bases and J gave up 2 bases, with 5 bases separating them. This CDR3 has 12 amino acids.

The chain recombines TRBV6-1 with TRBJ1-1, with D tentatively TRBD1 (6 bases). CDR3 length equals 14 residues. Trimming pared 7 bases from V and 5 bases from J, leaving 17 bases between. From germline, CDR1 is MNHNS and CDR2 SASEGT. The DNA of the CDR3 is TGTGCCAGCATTGGGGGCGGGGGTTGGACTGAAGCTTTCTTT. The encoded protein is CASIGGGGWTEAFF.

This clonotype was counted between two and nine times. The chain combines TRBV12-3 or TRBV12-4 with TRBJ1-2; TRBD1 agrees at 8 bases. The CDR3 contains 15 residues. V was pared by 6 bases and J by 4 bases, with 10 bases of the junction left unmatched. This CDR3 is CASRTDRGKGYGYTF. CDR3 coding DNA: TGTGCCAGCAGAACCGACAGGGGAAAGGGCTATGGCTACACCTTC.

This clonotype showed up just a few times. V and J are TRBV5-6 and TRBJ2-3, with TRBD1 matching 7 bases. This CDR3 has 15 amino acids. The germline CDR1 and CDR2 sequences are SGHDT and YYEEEE. Unmatched junction bases numbered 5, after V lost 3 bases and J lost 1 base. CDR3 residues: CASSYRGEGTDTQYF. The CDR3 region has the DNA TGTGCCAGCAGCTACAGGGGAGAGGGCACAGATACGCAGTATTTT.